This T cell receptor (beta chain) was obtained from a study of chemoradiotherapy in HPV16-positive cancers. V was trimmed by 2 bases and J by 2 bases, leaving 14 bases between them. This CDR3 has 17 residues. In germline, CDR1 is SGHRS, CDR2 YFSETQ. Profiled with immunoSEQ multiplex PCR; TCRdb holds only in-frame clones, not every one. The table lists roughly 1,300 clones, 86% of them singletons. This chain links TRBV5-1 with TRBJ2-6, with a tentative D call TRBD2 (6 bases). Sequenced here: tumor tissue, sampled from a patient who underwent chemoradiotherapy. The source of this sequence is a human donor with HPV-associated anogenital cancer. CDR3 protein: CASSFSRGGPGANVLTF. CDR3 DNA: TGCGCCAGCAGCTTTAGTAGGGGAGGCCCTGGGGCCAACGTCCTGACTTTC.